Listed below are T cell receptor beta chains from one sample, sequenced in a study of CD4+ T cells in melanoma. The protocol was immunoSEQ multiplex PCR, while the TCRdb copy is restricted to in-frame clones and leaves out a portion. This table has roughly 110,000 clones, 80% to 95% appearing once. The source material was peripheral blood. These receptor sequences come from a human donor with melanoma. Each CDR3 is given with its conserved first and last residue. The order of the fields is CDR3 DNA, CDR3 protein, D gene, J gene, clone size, V gene. A D gene is named only where the DNA matches it firmly. Not every row has a clone size; where given, it reads once, few, many or a size class.

DNA: TGCGCCAGCAGCTCCCGGGTGAACACTGAAGCTTTCTTT
CDR3: CASSSRVNTEAFF
D: -
J: TRBJ1-1
size: -
V: TRBV5-1

DNA: TGTGCCAGTAGCCGACAGGGGGCGCGAACTAATGAAAAACTGTTTTTT
CDR3: CASSRQGARTNEKLFF
D: TRBD1
J: TRBJ1-4
size: few
V: TRBV19

DNA: TGTGCCAGCAATCGAGAGGGAGGGGGTTACACCGGGGAGCTGTTTTTT
CDR3: CASNREGGGYTGELFF
D: -
J: TRBJ2-2
size: -
V: TRBV27

DNA: TGCAGCGCCGGGGGACTAGCGGAGTACAATGAGCAGTTCTTC
CDR3: CSAGGLAEYNEQFF
D: TRBD2
J: TRBJ2-1
size: -
V: TRBV29-1

DNA: TGTGCCACCAGCAGAGAGTTTGCCTACGAGCAGTACTTC
CDR3: CATSREFAYEQYF
D: -
J: TRBJ2-7
size: -
V: TRBV15

DNA: TGCGCCAGCAGCCAAGATTGGCGTAATGTGGACACAGATACGCAGTATTTT
CDR3: CASSQDWRNVDTDTQYF
D: -
J: TRBJ2-3
size: once
V: TRBV4-3

DNA: TGTGCCAGCAGTTTATATTACGAGCAGTACTTC
CDR3: CASSLYYEQYF
D: -
J: TRBJ2-7
size: -
V: TRBV28

DNA: TGTGCCAGCAGCCGCCTAGGGGGAGCAGGGGGGACGGATGAGCAGTTCTTC
CDR3: CASSRLGGAGGTDEQFF
D: -
J: TRBJ2-1
size: -
V: TRBV28

DNA: TGTGCCAGCAGCTTTAGCGGGAGGGAGGATGAGCAGTTCTTC
CDR3: CASSFSGREDEQFF
D: TRBD2
J: TRBJ2-1
size: -
V: TRBV9

DNA: TGTGCCAGCACAGACTTGGCAGGGAGTTCGGGAGAGACCCAGTACTTC
CDR3: CASTDLAGSSGETQYF
D: -
J: TRBJ2-5
size: -
V: TRBV28

DNA: TGTGCCAGCAGCTTAGTGTCTATCGGACAGGGCGGCGAGCAGTACTTC
CDR3: CASSLVSIGQGGEQYF
D: TRBD1
J: TRBJ2-7
size: -
V: TRBV7-8

DNA: TGTGCCTGGAAAGGAGGAAATAGCAATCAGCCCCAGCATTTT
CDR3: CAWKGGNSNQPQHF
D: -
J: TRBJ1-5
size: few
V: TRBV30

DNA: TGTGCCAGCAGTTTGGTCGGGGGCGACTACGAGCAGTACTTC
CDR3: CASSLVGGDYEQYF
D: -
J: TRBJ2-7
size: few
V: TRBV6-5

DNA: TGTGCCAGCAGCTGGCAAGAAGAGACCCAGTACTTC
CDR3: CASSWQEETQYF
D: -
J: TRBJ2-5
size: -
V: TRBV5-6

DNA: TGTGCCAGCAACAACAGGGTTCCCTACGAGCAGTACTTC
CDR3: CASNNRVPYEQYF
D: -
J: TRBJ2-7
size: -
V: TRBV28

DNA: TGTGCCAGCAGGGGATGGACAGGGGGCTTAGACGAGCAGTACTTC
CDR3: CASRGWTGGLDEQYF
D: TRBD1
J: TRBJ2-7
size: -
V: TRBV6-6

DNA: TGTGCCTGGGCCCGACAGGGGGCTGGCACAGATACGCAGTATTTT
CDR3: CAWARQGAGTDTQYF
D: TRBD1
J: TRBJ2-3
size: -
V: TRBV30

DNA: TGTGCCAGCAGTACCCCAGGAGGGTCCTACGAGCAGTACTTC
CDR3: CASSTPGGSYEQYF
D: -
J: TRBJ2-7
size: -
V: TRBV28

DNA: TGTGCCAGCTCACGTGGACAGGGGGCCGATGGCTACACCTTC
CDR3: CASSRGQGADGYTF
D: TRBD1
J: TRBJ1-2
size: -
V: TRBV18

DNA: TGTGCCTGGAGTGTGAGTACTCCGTCCCTCCAAGAGACCCAGTACTTC
CDR3: CAWSVSTPSLQETQYF
D: -
J: TRBJ2-5
size: -
V: TRBV30

DNA: TGTGCCAGCAGTGTCATTCAGGGCAATGAGCAGTTCTTC
CDR3: CASSVIQGNEQFF
D: -
J: TRBJ2-1
size: -
V: TRBV27

DNA: TGTGCCAGCAGTACCCTACTAGCGGGAGGACCTTACGAGCAGTACTTC
CDR3: CASSTLLAGGPYEQYF
D: TRBD2
J: TRBJ2-7
size: -
V: TRBV6-6

DNA: TGTGCCAGCAGATGGGGGACTAGCGGGAAGAGTGAGCAGTTCTTC
CDR3: CASRWGTSGKSEQFF
D: TRBD2
J: TRBJ2-1
size: -
V: TRBV5-4

DNA: TGTGCCAGCAGCTTAGGTGGGGTATTGGACATTCAGTACTTC
CDR3: CASSLGGVLDIQYF
D: -
J: TRBJ2-4
size: once
V: TRBV7-8

DNA: TGTGCCAGCAATCGGAGGGCGAATAATGAAAAACTGTTTTTT
CDR3: CASNRRANNEKLFF
D: -
J: TRBJ1-4
size: -
V: TRBV28

DNA: TGTGCCAGCAGCTTGGAATCCTACGAGCAGTACTTC
CDR3: CASSLESYEQYF
D: -
J: TRBJ2-7
size: -
V: TRBV5-4

DNA: TGTGCCAGCAGCACTCGACAGGGGGGGAACACCGGGGAGCTGTTTTTT
CDR3: CASSTRQGGNTGELFF
D: TRBD1
J: TRBJ2-2
size: -
V: TRBV7-2

DNA: TGTGCCAGCAGACAAGGGACTTACAATGAGCAGTTCTTC
CDR3: CASRQGTYNEQFF
D: -
J: TRBJ2-1
size: -
V: TRBV6-6

DNA: TGTGCCAGTAGTCCGCTCGGGTTAGGGGACGGCTACACCTTC
CDR3: CASSPLGLGDGYTF
D: -
J: TRBJ1-2
size: -
V: TRBV19

DNA: TGTGCCAGCAGCGCCCTAAAGGCCCTTTACATTCAGTACTTC
CDR3: CASSALKALYIQYF
D: -
J: TRBJ2-4
size: -
V: TRBV21-1

DNA: TGTGCCAGCACCCCTTTGGGCAAAACTAATGAAAAACTGTTTTTT
CDR3: CASTPLGKTNEKLFF
D: -
J: TRBJ1-4
size: -
V: TRBV27

DNA: TGTGCCAGCAGCCTGACTCAGGAGCAGTACTTC
CDR3: CASSLTQEQYF
D: -
J: TRBJ2-7
size: -
V: TRBV7-9

DNA: TGTGCCAGCAGCTTGTCGGCAGGGAAAAAGACCCAGTACTTC
CDR3: CASSLSAGKKTQYF
D: -
J: TRBJ2-5
size: many
V: TRBV5-6

DNA: TGCGCCAAAGGGACAGCCTTAGCGCCAGCTATCCAAGAGACCCAGTACTTC
CDR3: CAKGTALAPAIQETQYF
D: TRBD1
J: TRBJ2-5
size: once
V: TRBV10-1

DNA: TGTGCCAGCAGCTTAGGTGGTCGGATCTCCTACGAGCAGTACTTC
CDR3: CASSLGGRISYEQYF
D: -
J: TRBJ2-7
size: -
V: TRBV7-8

DNA: TGCGCCAGCAGCAGGAACAGGGAATCCTACGAGCAGTACTTC
CDR3: CASSRNRESYEQYF
D: -
J: TRBJ2-7
size: -
V: TRBV5-1

DNA: TGTGCCAGCTCACCAGGTAGGAACACTGAAGCTTTCTTT
CDR3: CASSPGRNTEAFF
D: -
J: TRBJ1-1
size: -
V: TRBV18

DNA: TGTGCCAGCAGCCTACCCAAGGCGATTTCTGGAAACACCATATATTTT
CDR3: CASSLPKAISGNTIYF
D: -
J: TRBJ1-3
size: -
V: TRBV7-9

DNA: TGTGCCAGTAGCACCCTGGAAAGGGGGCTTGATACGCAGTATTTT
CDR3: CASSTLERGLDTQYF
D: TRBD1
J: TRBJ2-3
size: -
V: TRBV19

DNA: TGTGCCATCAGTGAGGAGCGAGAGACCCAGTACTTC
CDR3: CAISEERETQYF
D: -
J: TRBJ2-5
size: -
V: TRBV10-3

DNA: TGTGCCAGCAGCCAAGACCCGGGACAACCAATTGAGCAGTTCTTC
CDR3: CASSQDPGQPIEQFF
D: -
J: TRBJ2-1
size: -
V: TRBV4-2

DNA: TGTGCCACCTCCAGACCCATACTAGCGGGGTCTCAAGAGACCCAGTACTTC
CDR3: CATSRPILAGSQETQYF
D: TRBD2
J: TRBJ2-5
size: -
V: TRBV15

DNA: TGTGCCAGTAAAAGCGGTACGTTGAACACTGAAGCTTTCTTT
CDR3: CASKSGTLNTEAFF
D: -
J: TRBJ1-1
size: few
V: TRBV19

DNA: TGTGCCAGCAGGGTGCCGGACAGGGACACCGGGGAGCTGTTTTTT
CDR3: CASRVPDRDTGELFF
D: TRBD1
J: TRBJ2-2
size: -
V: TRBV2

DNA: TGTGCCAGCAGCTTAGCCGGACAGGGAGGGACGCAGTATTTT
CDR3: CASSLAGQGGTQYF
D: -
J: TRBJ2-3
size: once
V: TRBV11-2

DNA: TGTGCCAGCAGCCCCCTCTCAGTTGCAGATACGCAGTATTTT
CDR3: CASSPLSVADTQYF
D: -
J: TRBJ2-3
size: -
V: TRBV9